This T cell receptor beta chain was profiled in a study of blood T cell repertoires in COVID-19 (TCRdb year 2020). Looking at the study overall: Samples from collaborators originated in the United States, Italy and Spain and spanned both the acute and convalescent phases of COVID-19. The prospective study material was composed of cDNA or gDNA derived from T cells, B-cell-depleted T cells, or PBMCs. Subjects who had been exposed to COVID-19, were actively infected with it, or had recovered from it provided the deeply sampled blood TCRbeta repertoires that made up the dataset. The repertoires were released in a freely available public database meant as a resource for research on the immune response to SARS-CoV-2. Samples were obtained from the ongoing ImmuneRACE study (first 160 participants) and from some 1,200 subjects provided by 6 global collaborators. Nearly every sample came with metadata listing a de-identified subject ID, COVID-19 status, age in years and sex. Where available, HLA class I and class II types were taken from metadata supplied by the sample provider and were not determined by assay-based typing. Summary of the overall study and its limitations: How much clinical and demographic metadata was included differed by source and by participant, and the metadata was provided uncurated.

For this clone: The target of this receptor is not known. The sample holds no much larger clone one base away, and base qualities are not on file.

The immunoSEQ Assay, a bias-controlled multiplex PCR, was used to amplify TCRbeta CDR3 regions from genomic DNA. The study's own analysis went as follows. The number of nucleated cells in each sample was estimated by amplification of reference gene primers within the assay. To quantify the absolute abundance of each unique TCRbeta CDR3 rearrangement, sequence reads were collapsed and filtered. Productive Simpson clonality was computed per sample as the square root of Simpson's diversity index over productive rearrangements. TCRdb holds this immuneACCESS table with in-frame rearrangements only. Some clones are missing; in checked studies, unresolved V genes explain under half, and the rest has no known cause. V, J and clone size reflect that table, while D and trimming were determined from the DNA. The table for this sample lists 140,000 to 150,000 clones; roughly 84% of them were counted only once. Of the sample, about 5.8% is held by the ten largest clones.

In the prospective study, participants were 18 to 89 years old, resided in fewer than 25 geographic areas of the United States, and were enrolled through a virtual design. In the prospective study, participants were assigned to cohorts based on the clinical history participants reported in a screening survey and a study questionnaire. Exposed participants had been in contact with someone with a PCR-confirmed or clinician-diagnosed COVID-19 case within 2 weeks of study entry. In the prospective study, whole blood, serum and a nasopharyngeal or oropharyngeal swab were collected from each participant by mobile phlebotomists. Over a roughly 2-month period, participants in the prospective study had the option of providing additional blood draws and questionnaires. Prospective study blood samples were shipped either frozen or at room temperature before DNA extraction. From a lookup of the germline V gene, CDR1 and CDR2 are MGHRA and YSYEKL. The germline ends are 14 bases apart after V is trimmed by 0 bases and J by 5 bases. Reading from cysteine to phenylalanine, the CDR3 counts 15 amino acids. Only the CDR3 part of the read is kept: 45 bases, read in frame from the first base.

The rearranged segments are TRBV4-1 and TRBJ2-7, and perhaps TRBD2 as D gene, on 7 matching bases. The specimen sequenced was PBMCs or T cells enriched from blood (not recorded which). The clonotype comes from a woman aged 45-59 years who had been exposed to COVID-19. The CDR3 loop reads CASSQDWGGRDEQYF. The DNA sequence is given as TGCGCCAGCAGCCAAGACTGGGGGGGCAGGGACGAGCAGTACTTC.